This T cell receptor (beta chain) was sequenced during a study of CD8+ T cells in alopecia areata. Extraction of RNA preceded its reverse transcription into cDNA, which served as the sequencing template. Produced via immunoSEQ multiplex PCR; TCRdb's table is partial and in-frame only. The table includes about 130,000 clones, around 49% detected once. This CDR3 spans 15 amino acids. Germline CDR1 is GTSNPN and CDR2 is SVGIG (reference sequence). V lost 1 base and J 1 base, leaving 11 bases between the germline ends. A word on this clone: Other nucleotide sequences from this sample produce the same CDR3.

Investigators sorted PBMCs to obtain both CD4+ and CD8+ T cells. This chain connects TRBV30 to TRBJ1-5; possibly TRBD1 for D (6 bases). The sequencing here drew on CD8+ T cells sorted from blood, taken at week 0. This clonotype originated in a human donor with alopecia areata. The CDR3 reads CAWSASGASNQPQHF. The CDR3 nucleotides read TGTGCCTGGAGTGCTTCAGGGGCGAGCAATCAGCCCCAGCATTTT. Complete variable domain (other parts from reference TRBV30 and TRBJ1-5): SQTIHQWPATLVQPVGSPLSLECTVEGTSNPNLYWYRQAAGRGLQLLFYSVGIGQISSEVPQNLSASRPQDRQFILSSKKLLLSDSGFYLCAWSASGASNQPQHFGDGTRLSIL.